This T cell receptor (beta chain) is drawn from a study of CD8+ T cells in alopecia areata. The V end was cut by 3 bases, the J end by 7 bases, with 6 bases between. Germline V gives CDR1 DFQATT, CDR2 SNEGSKA (reference sequence). This CDR3 has 11 residues. Study-level findings and limits: Higher clonality than in normal scalp was seen in lesional scalp, especially alopecia totalis/universalis.

Following RNA extraction, reverse transcription yielded cDNA that acted as the sequencing template. Repertoires were generated with immunoSEQ multiplex PCR, while TCRdb's copy carries only in-frame clones and drops some. This table has approximately 210,000 clones, about 60% appearing once. This clone came up once. Antigen: not known. Treatment specified: oral pan-JAK inhibitor, 5-10 mg twice daily. This specimen consisted of CD4+ T cells sorted from blood, obtained at week 4, from a patient treated with tofacitinib. The genes are TRBV20-1 and TRBJ1-4, with D possibly being TRBD1 (5 bases). This sequence was found in a human donor with alopecia areata. This CDR3 is CSARTVEKLFF. CDR3 DNA: TGCAGTGCTAGGACAGTTGAAAAACTGTTTTTT.